The 10 T cell receptor beta chains presented below share a single source sample, sequenced in a study of T cells in Graves' hyperthyroidism and ophthalmopathy. RNA transcripts were the template for amplifying TCR beta CDR3 regions. An initial round of RT-PCR targeting the TCR CDR3 relied on the HTBI primer set. MiXCR, applied by TCRdb to the multiplex PCR reads, yields one record per CDR3 protein. This table holds 500,000 to 800,000 distinct CDR3 sequences, over 40% found once. The sample comprised peripheral blood or thyroid tissue (not recorded which). The source of these receptors is an adult man with Graves' disease, either hyperthyroidism or ophthalmopathy (not recorded which).

The chain has TRBV10-3 and TRBJ1-4; D is perhaps TRBD1 (6 bases). V lost 1 base and J lost 8, with 11 bases in between. The germline CDR1 and CDR2 sequences are ENHRY and SYGVKD. This CDR3 spans 14 amino acids. In DNA, the CDR3 is TGTGCCATCAGTGAGTTTGGGACATCCGAAAAACTGTTTTTT. It codes for CAISEFGTSEKLFF.

The table lists this clonotype with many counts. This chain connects TRBV2 to TRBJ2-7; weak D call: TRBD2 (6 bases). Trimming took 6 bases from V and 6 from J, leaving 15 bases between them. The CDR3 sequence is 13 residues long. Germline CDR1 and CDR2: SNHLY and FYNNEI. The chain's CDR3 is CASRARPGGEQYF. The CDR3 DNA follows: TGTGCCAGCAGGGCGCGACCCGGGGGCGAGCAGTACTTC.

The chain carries TRBV29-1 and TRBJ1-1, with D perhaps TRBD1 (6 bases). Trimming stripped 5 bases from V and 6 bases from J, with 13 bases between. The CDR3 length is 12 residues. Germline loops: CDR1 SQVTM, CDR2 ANQGSEA. The CDR3, as DNA: TGCAGCGTTCTTACAGGGTTGGCTGAAGCTTTCTTT. It yields the protein CSVLTGLAEAFF. Complete variable domain (other parts from reference TRBV29-1 and TRBJ1-1): SAVISQKPSRDICQRGTSLTIQCQVDSQVTMMFWYRQQPGQSLTLIATANQGSEATYESGFVIDKFPISRPNLTFSTLTVSNMSPEDSSIYLCSVLTGLAEAFFGQGTRLTVV.

About this clonotype: A read error is possible here, since a much larger clone lies one base away. The V gene is TRBV2, the J gene TRBJ1-5; D gene ambiguous. Germline CDR1 SNHLY, CDR2 FYNNEI. The germline V and J ends were trimmed by 6 bases and 2 bases, with 11 bases remaining between them. The CDR3 runs to 14 residues. CDR3 coding DNA: TGTGCCAGCAGGCTATCCATGGGCAATCAGCCCCAGCATTTT. Protein sequence: CASRLSMGNQPQHF.

The chain uses TRBV7-3 and TRBJ2-7; 8 nucleotides line up with TRBD2. V lost 2 bases to trimming and J lost 4 bases; unmatched junction nucleotides: 7. CDR3 length: 15 amino acids. The germline V gene has CDR1 SGHTA and CDR2 FQGTGA. CDR3 sequence reads: CASSLDGGGTYEQYF. The CDR3 DNA is TGTGCCAGCAGCTTAGACGGCGGGGGGACTTACGAGCAGTACTTC.

The V gene is TRBV2, the J gene TRBJ2-5; D may match TRBD1 or TRBD2 (5 bases each). Germline CDR1 SNHLY, CDR2 FYNNEI. The V end lost 7 bases, the J end lost 3 bases, and 15 bases lay between the germline ends. The CDR3 has 14 amino acids. The CDR3 DNA reads as TGTGCCAGCAAAAGGGACGGTCGTGAAGAGACCCAGTACTTC. This sequence encodes CASKRDGREETQYF. The whole variable domain, remainder taken from reference TRBV2 and TRBJ2-5, is EPEVTQTPSHQVTQMGQEVILRCVPISNHLYFYWYRQILGQKVEFLVSFYNNEISEKSEIFDDQFSVERPDGSNFTLKIRSTKLEDSAMYFCASKRDGREETQYFGPGTRLLVL.

J is TRBJ1-4 and V is TRBV19, with 8 nucleotides matching TRBD1. This CDR3 comprises 17 residues. V was pared by 9 bases and J by 5 bases, with 17 bases of the junction left unmatched. The germline CDR1 and CDR2 sequences are LNHDA and SQIVND (reference sequence). CDR3 region: CASKPGTGGHANEKLFF. CDR3 nucleotides: TGTGCCAGCAAACCCGGGACAGGCGGTCACGCGAATGAAAAACTGTTTTTT.

This clonotype was seen only a few times. This rearrangement joins TRBV10-3 to TRBJ1-6; a possible D gene is TRBD1 (5 bases). Trimming cost V 10 bases and J 8 bases, with 15 bases left between them. Germline V gene lookup returns CDR1 ENHRY and CDR2 SYGVKD. CDR3 length equals 13 residues. CDR3 nucleotide sequence: TGTGCCACCGCAGACAGAACCGATTCACCCCTCCACTTT. It codes for CATADRTDSPLHF.

The V and J genes are TRBV7-9 and TRBJ1-2; 9 bases line up with TRBD1. The CDR3 loop spans 15 amino acids. With V trimmed by 5 bases and J by 5 bases, 9 bases remained unmatched. Per the germline V gene, CDR1 is SEHNR and CDR2 is FQNEAQ (reference sequence). CDR3: CASSPGQGLQYGYTF. Written as DNA, the CDR3 is TGTGCCAGCAGCCCAGGACAGGGGCTTCAGTATGGCTACACCTTC.

The sample holds a few counts of this clonotype. Here the CDR3 DNA reads TGTGCCAGCAGCGTCGGGGGGCGCAGACCTGGAAACACCATATATTTT. Protein: CASSVGGRRPGNTIYF. The chain is built from TRBV9 and TRBJ1-3, with TRBD1 as a possible D gene (6 bases). The CDR3 spans 16 residues. Germline V gene sequence: CDR1 SGDLS, CDR2 YYNGEE. Trimming shortened V by 2 bases and J by 2 bases, and 14 bases separated the two germline ends.